These T cell receptor beta chains were read from a single sample in a study of CD8 T cells in Susac syndrome. A single record per CDR3 protein comes from TCRdb applying MiXCR to the immunoSEQ multiplex PCR reads. Of roughly 200,000 distinct CDR3 sequences in the sample, roughly 96% were seen once. Specimen: CD4+ T cells from PBMCs. The receptors shown here come from a human donor in good health. Each CDR3 is given with its conserved first and last residue. The order of the fields is D gene, clone size, V gene, J gene, CDR3 protein, CDR3 DNA. D genes are given only for firm matches. A clone size is listed for some rows: how often the clone was seen (once, few, many), or a class if it is expanded.

d_gene: -
abundance: -
v_gene: TRBV3-1
j_gene: TRBJ2-6
CDR3aa: CASSQPRTSRTNSGANVLTF
CDR3nt: TGTGCCAGCAGCCAACCAAGGACTTCCCGAACGAATTCTGGGGCCAACGTCCTGACTTTC

d_gene: -
abundance: -
v_gene: TRBV20-1
j_gene: TRBJ2-1
CDR3aa: CSADPRTRGYNEQFF
CDR3nt: TGCAGTGCTGACCCCCGAACTCGAGGGTACAATGAGCAGTTCTTC

d_gene: -
abundance: -
v_gene: TRBV27
j_gene: TRBJ2-3
CDR3aa: CASSPHSEDTQYF
CDR3nt: TGTGCCAGCAGTCCCCATAGCGAGGATACGCAGTATTTT

d_gene: -
abundance: once
v_gene: TRBV2
j_gene: TRBJ2-3
CDR3aa: CASSPQGATDTQYF
CDR3nt: TGTGCCAGCAGCCCCCAGGGAGCGACAGATACGCAGTATTTT

d_gene: -
abundance: -
v_gene: TRBV3-1
j_gene: TRBJ1-1
CDR3aa: CASSQDPTAAQAFF
CDR3nt: TGTGCCAGCAGCCAAGATCCGACAGCTGCCCAAGCTTTCTTT

d_gene: -
abundance: -
v_gene: TRBV27
j_gene: TRBJ1-4
CDR3aa: CASSFAVDRLSGKLFF
CDR3nt: TGTGCCAGCAGTTTCGCCGTGGACAGACTATCCGGAAAACTGTTTTTT

d_gene: -
abundance: once
v_gene: TRBV20-1
j_gene: TRBJ1-2
CDR3aa: CSARDSQGIYGYTF
CDR3nt: TGCAGTGCTAGAGATTCCCAGGGAATCTATGGCTACACCTTC

d_gene: -
abundance: once
v_gene: TRBV11-2
j_gene: TRBJ1-6
CDR3aa: CASSPQRGNSPLHF
CDR3nt: TGTGCCAGCAGCCCGCAGCGGGGTAATTCACCCCTCCACTTT

d_gene: -
abundance: -
v_gene: TRBV23-1
j_gene: TRBJ2-7
CDR3aa: CASSQSGPPLHFPLSYEQYF
CDR3nt: TGCGCCAGCAGTCAATCCGGGCCCCCCCTACACTTCCCCCTTTCCTACGAGCAGTACTTC

d_gene: -
abundance: -
v_gene: TRBV5-5
j_gene: TRBJ2-1
CDR3aa: CASSLAGARNEQFF
CDR3nt: TGTGCCAGCAGCTTGGCGGGGGCTAGGAATGAGCAGTTCTTC

d_gene: TRBD1
abundance: -
v_gene: TRBV12-5
j_gene: TRBJ1-1
CDR3aa: CASGLGTGWAFF
CDR3nt: TGTGCTAGTGGTTTGGGGACAGGGTGGGCTTTCTTT

d_gene: TRBD1
abundance: -
v_gene: TRBV7-2
j_gene: TRBJ1-2
CDR3aa: CASSLGQGNYGYTF
CDR3nt: TGTGCCAGCAGCTTAGGACAGGGAAACTATGGCTACACCTTC

d_gene: -
abundance: -
v_gene: TRBV5-1
j_gene: TRBJ1-5
CDR3aa: CASSVGDTNQPQHF
CDR3nt: TGCGCCAGCAGTGTAGGGGACACTAATCAGCCCCAGCATTTT

d_gene: TRBD1
abundance: few
v_gene: TRBV19
j_gene: TRBJ2-7
CDR3aa: CASSVGTGVYEQYF
CDR3nt: TGTGCCAGTAGTGTCGGGACAGGAGTCTACGAGCAGTACTTC

d_gene: -
abundance: -
v_gene: TRBV20-1
j_gene: TRBJ1-5
CDR3aa: CSALGRFNQPQHF
CDR3nt: TGCAGTGCTCTGGGCCGATTCAATCAGCCCCAGCATTTT

d_gene: -
abundance: -
v_gene: TRBV2
j_gene: TRBJ2-1
CDR3aa: CASRAQLYNEQFF
CDR3nt: TGTGCCAGCAGAGCGCAGCTATACAATGAGCAGTTCTTC

d_gene: TRBD1
abundance: -
v_gene: TRBV12-3/TRBV12-4
j_gene: TRBJ1-2
CDR3aa: CASSPGTDLGYTF
CDR3nt: TGTGCCAGCAGCCCGGGGACAGACCTTGGCTACACCTTC

d_gene: -
abundance: -
v_gene: TRBV18
j_gene: TRBJ1-5
CDR3aa: CASSPDHLGDQPQHF
CDR3nt: TGTGCCAGCTCACCGGACCACCTTGGGGATCAGCCCCAGCATTTT

d_gene: TRBD1
abundance: -
v_gene: TRBV12-3/TRBV12-4
j_gene: TRBJ1-2
CDR3aa: CASIRFNRGPFNYGYTF
CDR3nt: TGTGCCAGCATCCGGTTTAACAGGGGGCCCTTTAACTATGGCTACACCTTC

d_gene: TRBD1
abundance: -
v_gene: TRBV5-6
j_gene: TRBJ2-7
CDR3aa: CASSLVGQAARGEQYF
CDR3nt: TGTGCCAGCAGCTTGGTGGGACAGGCCGCTCGCGGCGAGCAGTACTTC

d_gene: -
abundance: -
v_gene: TRBV29-1
j_gene: TRBJ1-1
CDR3aa: CSVQDSGTEAFF
CDR3nt: TGCAGCGTCCAAGACAGCGGGACTGAAGCTTTCTTT

d_gene: -
abundance: -
v_gene: TRBV30
j_gene: TRBJ2-1
CDR3aa: CAWSPFRDNEQFF
CDR3nt: TGTGCCTGGAGTCCTTTCCGGGACAATGAGCAGTTCTTC

d_gene: TRBD2
abundance: -
v_gene: TRBV28
j_gene: TRBJ2-4
CDR3aa: CASSLAGGPGNIQYF
CDR3nt: TGTGCCAGCAGTTTAGCGGGAGGGCCCGGAAACATTCAGTACTTC

d_gene: TRBD1
abundance: once
v_gene: TRBV25-1
j_gene: TRBJ2-3
CDR3aa: CASTWDRSTDTQYF
CDR3nt: TGTGCCAGCACATGGGACAGGAGCACAGATACGCAGTATTTT

d_gene: -
abundance: -
v_gene: TRBV29-1
j_gene: TRBJ2-7
CDR3aa: CSVMRDSADYEQYF
CDR3nt: TGCAGTGTAATGCGGGATTCAGCTGACTACGAGCAGTACTTC

d_gene: -
abundance: -
v_gene: TRBV12-3/TRBV12-4
j_gene: TRBJ2-5
CDR3aa: CASSTRMETQYF
CDR3nt: TGTGCCAGCAGCACTAGGATGGAGACCCAGTACTTC